This is a list of T cell receptor beta chains from one sample in a study of T cell responses to AZD1222 COVID-19 vaccine. Produced via immunoSEQ multiplex PCR; TCRdb's table is partial and in-frame only. The table lists about 110,000 clones, around 90% of them singletons. Sequences were derived from peripheral blood, sampled on day 0 of MenACWY control vaccination. These TCRs come from an adult in good health. The CDR3 runs from the conserved cysteine through the conserved F or W. Each record gives: V gene, D gene, J gene, clone size, CDR3 protein, CDR3 DNA. A D gene is named only where the DNA matches it firmly. Size is omitted from some rows. Given values are once, few, many or a class for expanded clones.

v_gene: TRBV18
d_gene: .
j_gene: TRBJ1-2
abundance: .
CDR3aa: CASSPTGALDGYTF
CDR3nt: TGTGCCAGCTCACCAACAGGAGCGTTGGATGGCTACACCTTC

v_gene: TRBV2
d_gene: TRBD1
j_gene: TRBJ2-5
abundance: .
CDR3aa: CASSHTGAKPQETQYF
CDR3nt: TGTGCCAGCAGTCATACAGGGGCTAAACCCCAAGAGACCCAGTACTTC

v_gene: TRBV6-6
d_gene: TRBD2
j_gene: TRBJ2-5
abundance: .
CDR3aa: CASSWGGQETQYF
CDR3nt: TGTGCCAGCAGTTGGGGGGGGCAAGAGACCCAGTACTTC

v_gene: TRBV3-1/TRBV3-2
d_gene: TRBD2
j_gene: TRBJ2-2
abundance: once
CDR3aa: CASSPPTSGGADGELFF
CDR3nt: TGTGCCAGCAGCCCACCGACTAGCGGGGGGGCTGACGGGGAGCTGTTTTTT

v_gene: TRBV5-3
d_gene: .
j_gene: TRBJ1-2
abundance: .
CDR3aa: CARSIYTITGSGYTF
CDR3nt: TGTGCCAGAAGCATATACACCATAACGGGGAGTGGCTACACCTTC

v_gene: TRBV7-9
d_gene: .
j_gene: TRBJ1-5
abundance: .
CDR3aa: CASSLSTGNQPQHF
CDR3nt: TGTGCCAGCAGCTTATCGACAGGCAATCAGCCCCAGCATTTT

v_gene: TRBV7-2
d_gene: .
j_gene: TRBJ2-7
abundance: .
CDR3aa: CASSDRDVSSYEQYF
CDR3nt: TGTGCCAGCAGCGACCGGGACGTCAGCTCCTACGAGCAGTACTTC

v_gene: TRBV19
d_gene: .
j_gene: TRBJ1-4
abundance: .
CDR3aa: CASRITATNEKLFF
CDR3nt: TGTGCCAGTAGGATAACCGCAACTAATGAAAAACTGTTTTTT

v_gene: TRBV19
d_gene: .
j_gene: TRBJ1-5
abundance: .
CDR3aa: CASSIGGGGSHQPQHF
CDR3nt: TGTGCCAGTAGTATTGGTGGGGGGGGCTCCCATCAGCCCCAGCATTTT

v_gene: TRBV6-5
d_gene: .
j_gene: TRBJ1-4
abundance: .
CDR3aa: CASSYGGQYNEKLFF
CDR3nt: TGTGCCAGCAGTTACGGAGGGCAATATAATGAAAAACTGTTTTTT

v_gene: TRBV10-1
d_gene: .
j_gene: TRBJ1-2
abundance: .
CDR3aa: CASSAYSNYGYTF
CDR3nt: TGCGCCAGCAGTGCTTACTCTAACTATGGCTACACCTTC

v_gene: TRBV18
d_gene: .
j_gene: TRBJ1-1
abundance: .
CDR3aa: CASSPSTGNTEAFF
CDR3nt: TGTGCCAGCTCGCCTTCGACAGGGAACACTGAAGCTTTCTTT

v_gene: TRBV5-1
d_gene: .
j_gene: TRBJ2-7
abundance: .
CDR3aa: CASSLPAIYEQYF
CDR3nt: TGCGCCAGCAGCTTGCCAGCAATCTACGAGCAGTACTTC

v_gene: TRBV5-1
d_gene: TRBD1
j_gene: TRBJ1-2
abundance: .
CDR3aa: CASSGTGPLNGYTF
CDR3nt: TGCGCCAGCAGCGGGACAGGGCCGTTGAATGGCTACACCTTC

v_gene: TRBV28
d_gene: TRBD1
j_gene: TRBJ1-5
abundance: .
CDR3aa: CASSLRQGDNQPQHF
CDR3nt: TGTGCCAGCAGTTTGAGACAGGGAGACAATCAGCCCCAGCATTTT

v_gene: TRBV6-5
d_gene: .
j_gene: TRBJ1-1
abundance: .
CDR3aa: CASSYLRNTEAFF
CDR3nt: TGTGCCAGCAGTTACCTCCGGAACACTGAAGCTTTCTTT

v_gene: TRBV28
d_gene: .
j_gene: TRBJ1-1
abundance: .
CDR3aa: CASRPRGENTEAFF
CDR3nt: TGTGCCAGCCGGCCAAGGGGGGAAAACACTGAAGCTTTCTTT

v_gene: TRBV5-1
d_gene: .
j_gene: TRBJ2-5
abundance: .
CDR3aa: CASSLQPTQETQYF
CDR3nt: TGCGCCAGCAGCTTGCAACCGACCCAAGAGACCCAGTACTTC

v_gene: TRBV7-2
d_gene: TRBD1
j_gene: TRBJ1-3
abundance: .
CDR3aa: CASSSTGGGGNTIYF
CDR3nt: TGTGCCAGCAGCTCGACAGGGGGCGGAGGAAACACCATATATTTT

v_gene: TRBV28
d_gene: .
j_gene: TRBJ1-1
abundance: .
CDR3aa: CGTRWGGTEAFF
CDR3nt: TGTGGCACTCGGTGGGGGGGCACTGAAGCTTTCTTT

v_gene: TRBV2
d_gene: .
j_gene: TRBJ2-5
abundance: .
CDR3aa: CASRVGRPPETQYF
CDR3nt: TGTGCCAGCAGAGTTGGACGGCCGCCGGAGACCCAGTACTTC

v_gene: TRBV7-9
d_gene: .
j_gene: TRBJ1-3
abundance: .
CDR3aa: CASSLVLAPTIYF
CDR3nt: TGTGCCAGCAGCTTAGTGCTGGCTCCTACGATATATTTT

v_gene: TRBV6-2/TRBV6-3
d_gene: TRBD1
j_gene: TRBJ2-7
abundance: once
CDR3aa: CASSYGGTGEISTYEQYF
CDR3nt: TGTGCCAGCAGTTACGGAGGGACAGGGGAAATCTCTACCTACGAGCAGTACTTC

v_gene: TRBV10-1
d_gene: .
j_gene: TRBJ2-5
abundance: .
CDR3aa: CASSDGGAGETQYF
CDR3nt: TGCGCCAGCAGTGACGGGGGCGCGGGAGAGACCCAGTACTTC

v_gene: TRBV20-1
d_gene: .
j_gene: TRBJ2-1
abundance: .
CDR3aa: CSARDLDEQFF
CDR3nt: TGCAGTGCTAGAGACCTAGATGAGCAGTTCTTC

v_gene: TRBV27
d_gene: TRBD1
j_gene: TRBJ1-3
abundance: once
CDR3aa: CASSFRQGPPGNTIYF
CDR3nt: TGTGCCAGCAGTTTCCGACAGGGTCCTCCTGGAAACACCATATATTTT

v_gene: TRBV6-1
d_gene: .
j_gene: TRBJ2-7
abundance: .
CDR3aa: CASSDGGPSYEQYF
CDR3nt: TGTGCCAGCAGTGACGGAGGACCGTCATACGAGCAGTACTTC

v_gene: TRBV7-2
d_gene: .
j_gene: TRBJ1-5
abundance: .
CDR3aa: CASSWTVNQPQHF
CDR3nt: TGTGCCAGCAGCTGGACAGTCAATCAGCCCCAGCATTTT

v_gene: TRBV7-2
d_gene: .
j_gene: TRBJ1-2
abundance: .
CDR3aa: CASSLARTVGLGYTF
CDR3nt: TGTGCCAGCAGCTTAGCGAGGACTGTGGGCTTAGGCTACACCTTC

v_gene: TRBV18
d_gene: .
j_gene: TRBJ1-1
abundance: few
CDR3aa: CASSPPGNTEAFF
CDR3nt: TGTGCCAGCTCGCCCCCGGGGAACACTGAAGCTTTCTTT

v_gene: TRBV6-5
d_gene: .
j_gene: TRBJ2-7
abundance: .
CDR3aa: CASSYSPVDYEQYF
CDR3nt: TGTGCCAGCAGTTACTCGCCGGTGGATTACGAGCAGTACTTC

v_gene: TRBV5-6
d_gene: .
j_gene: TRBJ1-5
abundance: .
CDR3aa: CASSLGPGVSNQPQHF
CDR3nt: TGTGCCAGCAGCTTGGGGCCGGGGGTTAGCAATCAGCCCCAGCATTTT

v_gene: TRBV10-1
d_gene: .
j_gene: TRBJ1-4
abundance: .
CDR3aa: CASSESIGEKLFF
CDR3nt: TGCGCCAGCAGTGAGTCGATAGGTGAAAAACTGTTTTTT

v_gene: TRBV6-5
d_gene: .
j_gene: TRBJ1-2
abundance: few
CDR3aa: CASSPPAGAGYTF
CDR3nt: TGTGCCAGCAGTCCCCCGGCCGGGGCTGGCTACACCTTC

v_gene: TRBV7-2
d_gene: .
j_gene: TRBJ2-2
abundance: .
CDR3aa: CASSGGRTGELFF
CDR3nt: TGTGCCAGCAGTGGGGGCCGCACCGGGGAGCTGTTTTTT

v_gene: TRBV2
d_gene: .
j_gene: TRBJ1-2
abundance: .
CDR3aa: CASRGDGYTF
CDR3nt: TGTGCCAGCAGGGGGGACGGCTACACCTTC

v_gene: TRBV11-3
d_gene: .
j_gene: TRBJ2-7
abundance: few
CDR3aa: CASRQTGTEVSYEQYF
CDR3nt: TGTGCCAGCAGACAAACCGGGACCGAGGTCTCCTACGAGCAGTACTTC

v_gene: TRBV30
d_gene: TRBD1
j_gene: TRBJ1-6
abundance: .
CDR3aa: CAWSRDRGAKISPPLHF
CDR3nt: TGTGCCTGGAGCCGGGACAGGGGGGCGAAAATTAGTCCACCCCTCCACTTT

v_gene: TRBV7-9
d_gene: .
j_gene: TRBJ1-4
abundance: .
CDR3aa: CASSRRPGAGNEKLFF
CDR3nt: TGTGCCAGCAGCAGAAGGCCGGGGGCAGGGAATGAAAAACTGTTTTTT

v_gene: TRBV29-1
d_gene: .
j_gene: TRBJ2-7
abundance: .
CDR3aa: CSVAGTLSYEQYF
CDR3nt: TGCAGCGTAGCCGGGACACTCTCCTACGAGCAGTACTTC

v_gene: TRBV5-4
d_gene: TRBD1
j_gene: TRBJ2-3
abundance: few
CDR3aa: CASSFAGGTDTQYF
CDR3nt: TGTGCCAGCAGCTTTGCAGGGGGAACAGATACGCAGTATTTT